This T cell receptor beta chain stems from a study of blood T cell repertoires in COVID-19. Whole-study context: COVID-19 samples from acute and convalescent phases originated in the United States, Italy and Spain. Sources were T cells, B-cell-depleted T cells, or PBMCs; the material itself was cDNA or gDNA.

Clinical history as reported by participants underpinned cohort assignment. Recovered status in Cohort 3 required two negative PCRs, clearance, or symptom resolution. Germline assignment: CDR1 SGHNT and CDR2 YYREEE (reference sequence). The CDR3 extends over 14 amino acids. Trimming cost V 3 bases and J 0 bases, with 9 bases left between them. Only in-frame clones appear in the TCRdb table, and some are missing; sequencing was by immunoSEQ multiplex PCR. This sample carries 150,000 or so clones, more than 75% of them seen once, and the ten largest clones take more than 6.5%. The chain employs TRBV5-4 and TRBJ1-1; D is unclear. Sequenced input: PBMCs or T cells enriched from blood (not recorded which). The source is a woman aged 45-59 years who had recovered from COVID-19. In nucleotides, the CDR3 is TGTGCCAGCAGCTCCTACGCGGTGAACACTGAAGCTTTCTTT. Amino acids: CASSSYAVNTEAFF.